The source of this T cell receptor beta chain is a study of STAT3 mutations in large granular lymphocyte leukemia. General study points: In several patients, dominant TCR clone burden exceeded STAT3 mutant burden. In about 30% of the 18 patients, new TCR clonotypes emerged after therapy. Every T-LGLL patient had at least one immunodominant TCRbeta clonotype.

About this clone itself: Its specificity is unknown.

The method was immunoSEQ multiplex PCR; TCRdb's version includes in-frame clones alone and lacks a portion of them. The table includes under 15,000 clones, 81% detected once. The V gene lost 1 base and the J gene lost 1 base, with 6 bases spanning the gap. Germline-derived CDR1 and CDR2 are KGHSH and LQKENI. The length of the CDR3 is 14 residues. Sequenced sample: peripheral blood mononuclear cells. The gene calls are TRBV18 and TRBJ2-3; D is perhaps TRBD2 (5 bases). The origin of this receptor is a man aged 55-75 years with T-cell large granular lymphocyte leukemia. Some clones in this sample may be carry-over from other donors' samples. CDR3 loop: CASSPQGGTDTQYF. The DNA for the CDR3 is TGTGCCAGCTCACCACAGGGAGGCACAGATACGCAGTATTTT.